This T cell receptor (beta chain) is drawn from a study of blood T cell repertoires in COVID-19. About the study: The study drew acute and convalescent COVID-19 samples from the United States, Italy and Spain.

The ends lost 4 bases at V and 2 bases at J; junction bases unmatched: 2. Germline V gives CDR1 WSHSY, CDR2 SAAADI. This CDR3 spans 15 amino acids. Under the authors' procedure: Amplification with reference gene primers provided the estimates of nucleated cell counts. The protocol was immunoSEQ multiplex PCR, while the TCRdb copy is restricted to in-frame clones and leaves out a portion. Clonal size and the V and J genes are those of that table, whereas D and trimming came from the DNA. Of 130,000 to 150,000 clones in the sample, approximately 86% were seen once. This sequence was found in a woman between 45 and 60 years old with acute or convalescent COVID-19. Sequenced: peripheral blood. This chain uses TRBV10-2 with TRBJ2-5; 12 nucleotides align to TRBD2. The CDR3 DNA follows: TGCGCCAGCAGTGGGGGGACTAGCGGGCAAGAGACCCAGTACTTC. It translates to CASSGGTSGQETQYF.